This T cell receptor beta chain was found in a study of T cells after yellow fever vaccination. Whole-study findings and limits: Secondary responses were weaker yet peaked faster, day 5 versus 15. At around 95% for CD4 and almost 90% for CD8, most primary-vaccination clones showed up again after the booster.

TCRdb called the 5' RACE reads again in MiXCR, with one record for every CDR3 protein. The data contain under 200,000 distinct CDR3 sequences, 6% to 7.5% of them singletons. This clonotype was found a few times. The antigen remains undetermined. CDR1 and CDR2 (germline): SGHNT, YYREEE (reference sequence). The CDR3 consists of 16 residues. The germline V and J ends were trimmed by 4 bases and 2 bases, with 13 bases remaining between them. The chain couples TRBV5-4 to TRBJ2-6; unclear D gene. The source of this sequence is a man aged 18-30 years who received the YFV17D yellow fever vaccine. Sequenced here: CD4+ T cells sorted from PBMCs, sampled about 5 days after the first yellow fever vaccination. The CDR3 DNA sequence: TGTGCCAGCAGCCCCCCGGGTATTCCTGGGGCCAACGTCCTGACTTTC. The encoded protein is CASSPPGIPGANVLTF.